The rows below give T cell receptor beta chains drawn from one sample of a study of cytomegalovirus exposure and HLA in healthy donors. Profiling relied on immunoSEQ multiplex PCR, and the TCRdb table lists in-frame clones only, not all of them. The sample lists 150,000 to 250,000 clones, about 81% occurring once. Input material: PBMCs. Receptors originate from a young woman in good health and CMV-seronegative. The CDR3 runs from the conserved cysteine through the conserved F or W. Fields, in order: CDR3 protein, CDR3 DNA, D gene, V gene, J gene, clone size. D genes are given only for firm matches. Size tells how often a clone was seen (once, few, many) or the class of an expanded clone, and some rows leave it out.

CDR3 protein: CSGQGWADTQYF
CDR3 DNA: TGCAGCGGCCAGGGATGGGCAGATACGCAGTATTTT
D gene: -
V gene: TRBV29-1
J gene: TRBJ2-3
clone size: -

CDR3 protein: CASRKGQGVTGELFF
CDR3 DNA: TGTGCCAGCAGAAAGGGACAGGGAGTAACCGGGGAGCTGTTTTTT
D gene: TRBD1
V gene: TRBV2
J gene: TRBJ2-2
clone size: few

CDR3 protein: CASSKGLAGADYYNEQFF
CDR3 DNA: TGTGCCAGCAGCAAGGGACTAGCGGGAGCAGACTACTACAATGAGCAGTTCTTC
D gene: TRBD2
V gene: TRBV5-5
J gene: TRBJ2-1
clone size: -

CDR3 protein: CASSLGQSFTGELFF
CDR3 DNA: TGTGCCAGCAGTCTGGGACAGAGCTTCACCGGGGAGCTGTTTTTT
D gene: TRBD1
V gene: TRBV28
J gene: TRBJ2-2
clone size: -

CDR3 protein: CASSGTGQETQYF
CDR3 DNA: TGTGCCAGCAGCGGGACAGGACAAGAGACCCAGTACTTC
D gene: TRBD1
V gene: TRBV6-5
J gene: TRBJ2-5
clone size: -

CDR3 protein: CASRETGTLSYEQYF
CDR3 DNA: TGTGCCAGCAGGGAAACCGGGACACTCTCCTACGAGCAGTACTTC
D gene: -
V gene: TRBV13
J gene: TRBJ2-7
clone size: once

CDR3 protein: CASSLTEHYEQYF
CDR3 DNA: TGCGCCAGCAGCTTGACAGAACACTACGAGCAGTACTTC
D gene: -
V gene: TRBV4-1
J gene: TRBJ2-7
clone size: -

CDR3 protein: CASSLAGQNTEAFF
CDR3 DNA: TGCGCCAGCAGCTTGGCGGGACAGAACACTGAAGCTTTCTTT
D gene: -
V gene: TRBV5-1
J gene: TRBJ1-1
clone size: -

CDR3 protein: CASKAQAFNSPLHF
CDR3 DNA: TGTGCCAGCAAGGCACAGGCCTTCAATTCACCCCTCCACTTT
D gene: -
V gene: TRBV6-1
J gene: TRBJ1-6
clone size: -

CDR3 protein: CASSRAGGSTDTQYF
CDR3 DNA: TGTGCCAGCAGCAGAGCGGGGGGAAGCACAGATACGCAGTATTTT
D gene: TRBD2
V gene: TRBV7-3
J gene: TRBJ2-3
clone size: -

CDR3 protein: CASSEAGAGDGSPLHF
CDR3 DNA: TGTGCCAGCAGTGAAGCGGGAGCAGGGGACGGTTCACCCCTCCACTTT
D gene: -
V gene: TRBV6-1
J gene: TRBJ1-6
clone size: -

CDR3 protein: CASSLAGGLNGYTF
CDR3 DNA: TGCGCCAGCAGCTTGGCGGGGGGGTTGAATGGCTACACCTTC
D gene: -
V gene: TRBV5-1
J gene: TRBJ1-2
clone size: -

CDR3 protein: CASRQHLYGYTF
CDR3 DNA: TGTGCCAGCAGACAGCATTTATATGGCTACACCTTC
D gene: -
V gene: TRBV27
J gene: TRBJ1-2
clone size: few

CDR3 protein: CASSVYERSSYEQYF
CDR3 DNA: TGTGCCAGCAGCGTATATGAGCGGAGCTCCTACGAGCAGTACTTC
D gene: -
V gene: TRBV9
J gene: TRBJ2-7
clone size: -

CDR3 protein: CASSSGQLGTTNEKLFF
CDR3 DNA: TGTGCCAGCAGCTCCGGACAGCTGGGGACAACTAATGAAAAACTGTTTTTT
D gene: -
V gene: TRBV7-8
J gene: TRBJ1-4
clone size: -

CDR3 protein: CAISDQGGRKDTQYF
CDR3 DNA: TGTGCCATCAGTGACCAAGGAGGGCGGAAAGATACGCAGTATTTT
D gene: -
V gene: TRBV10-3
J gene: TRBJ2-3
clone size: -

CDR3 protein: CASSADRTADEKLFF
CDR3 DNA: TGTGCCAGCAGTGCGGACAGGACAGCTGATGAAAAACTGTTTTTT
D gene: TRBD1
V gene: TRBV2
J gene: TRBJ1-4
clone size: -

CDR3 protein: CASSLFAAGGTEQYF
CDR3 DNA: TGTGCCAGCAGCTTGTTCGCGGCTGGGGGGACCGAGCAGTACTTC
D gene: -
V gene: TRBV5-6
J gene: TRBJ2-7
clone size: -

CDR3 protein: CASSPRAGSSYEQYF
CDR3 DNA: TGTGCCAGCAGCCCAAGGGCCGGGAGCTCCTACGAGCAGTACTTC
D gene: -
V gene: TRBV7-2
J gene: TRBJ2-7
clone size: -

CDR3 protein: CASRGGQNQPQHF
CDR3 DNA: TGTGCCAGCAGAGGGGGCCAAAATCAGCCCCAGCATTTT
D gene: TRBD1
V gene: TRBV28
J gene: TRBJ1-5
clone size: -

CDR3 protein: CASSGSGQGNEKLFF
CDR3 DNA: TGTGCCAGCAGCGGCTCGGGACAGGGAAATGAAAAACTGTTTTTT
D gene: TRBD1
V gene: TRBV5-6
J gene: TRBJ1-4
clone size: -

CDR3 protein: CASSLGQAEPQHF
CDR3 DNA: TGTGCCAGCAGCTTGGGACAGGCAGAGCCCCAGCATTTT
D gene: TRBD1
V gene: TRBV6-5
J gene: TRBJ1-5
clone size: few

CDR3 protein: CASSLGRVQPQHF
CDR3 DNA: TGTGCCAGCAGCTTAGGGAGGGTTCAGCCCCAGCATTTT
D gene: -
V gene: TRBV7-2
J gene: TRBJ1-5
clone size: -

CDR3 protein: CATSRDRVAGNNQPQHF
CDR3 DNA: TGTGCCACCAGCAGAGATCGTGTGGCGGGAAACAATCAGCCCCAGCATTTT
D gene: -
V gene: TRBV15
J gene: TRBJ1-5
clone size: once

CDR3 protein: CASSLSGGRDTQYF
CDR3 DNA: TGTGCCAGCAGCTTATCAGGGGGCCGCGATACGCAGTATTTT
D gene: TRBD1
V gene: TRBV7-9
J gene: TRBJ2-3
clone size: -

CDR3 protein: CASSTGGTGGEKLFF
CDR3 DNA: TGTGCCAGCAGTACAGGGGGGACAGGGGGAGAAAAACTGTTTTTT
D gene: TRBD1
V gene: TRBV6-5
J gene: TRBJ1-4
clone size: -

CDR3 protein: CASSMGGGNQPQHF
CDR3 DNA: TGCGCCAGCAGCATGGGAGGCGGCAATCAGCCCCAGCATTTT
D gene: -
V gene: TRBV10-2
J gene: TRBJ1-5
clone size: -

CDR3 protein: CAWNPGGTEAFF
CDR3 DNA: TGTGCCTGGAACCCAGGGGGTACTGAAGCTTTCTTT
D gene: TRBD1
V gene: TRBV30
J gene: TRBJ1-1
clone size: -

CDR3 protein: CAWSTTGLEPQHF
CDR3 DNA: TGTGCCTGGAGTACCACAGGGCTCGAGCCCCAGCATTTT
D gene: -
V gene: TRBV30
J gene: TRBJ1-5
clone size: -

CDR3 protein: CASTQLGNTEAFF
CDR3 DNA: TGTGCCAGCACCCAACTCGGGAACACTGAAGCTTTCTTT
D gene: -
V gene: TRBV6-1
J gene: TRBJ1-1
clone size: once

CDR3 protein: CASQSGQGPYNSPLHF
CDR3 DNA: TGTGCCAGCCAATCCGGACAGGGGCCATATAATTCACCCCTCCACTTT
D gene: TRBD1
V gene: TRBV14
J gene: TRBJ1-6
clone size: once

CDR3 protein: CATSRDVSRVNEQFF
CDR3 DNA: TGTGCCACCAGCAGAGATGTTAGCAGGGTTAATGAGCAGTTCTTC
D gene: -
V gene: TRBV15
J gene: TRBJ2-1
clone size: -

CDR3 protein: CASSLFVRGGSDEQFF
CDR3 DNA: TGTGCCAGCAGTTTATTTGTGCGGGGGGGGTCGGATGAGCAGTTCTTC
D gene: TRBD2
V gene: TRBV27
J gene: TRBJ2-1
clone size: -

CDR3 protein: CASSSGTGAYGYTF
CDR3 DNA: TGTGCCAGCAGCTCCGGGACAGGGGCCTATGGCTACACCTTC
D gene: TRBD1
V gene: TRBV6-5
J gene: TRBJ1-2
clone size: few

CDR3 protein: CASSAPLAGNTGELFF
CDR3 DNA: TGTGCCAGCAGTGCTCCACTAGCGGGAAACACCGGGGAGCTGTTTTTT
D gene: TRBD2
V gene: TRBV25-1
J gene: TRBJ2-2
clone size: -

CDR3 protein: CASSESVTGGSREKLFF
CDR3 DNA: TGTGCCAGCAGTGAATCCGTGACAGGGGGATCAAGGGAAAAACTGTTTTTT
D gene: TRBD1
V gene: TRBV25-1
J gene: TRBJ1-4
clone size: -

CDR3 protein: CASRIRTSGYNEQFF
CDR3 DNA: TGTGCCAGCAGGATAAGGACTAGCGGCTACAATGAGCAGTTCTTC
D gene: TRBD2
V gene: TRBV5-8
J gene: TRBJ2-1
clone size: -

CDR3 protein: CASSVGGLAGAIYNEQFF
CDR3 DNA: TGTGCCAGCAGTGTGGGGGGACTAGCGGGAGCCATATACAATGAGCAGTTCTTC
D gene: TRBD2
V gene: TRBV6-1
J gene: TRBJ2-1
clone size: -

CDR3 protein: CASSPTAGGYGYTF
CDR3 DNA: TGTGCCAGCAGCCCTACCGCGGGGGGATATGGCTACACCTTC
D gene: -
V gene: TRBV7-2
J gene: TRBJ1-2
clone size: -

CDR3 protein: CSGAVISTEAFF
CDR3 DNA: TGCAGCGGTGCCGTCATTAGCACTGAAGCTTTCTTT
D gene: -
V gene: TRBV29-1
J gene: TRBJ1-1
clone size: -

CDR3 protein: CASSLIGTLNVDTQYF
CDR3 DNA: TGTGCCAGCAGCCTCATCGGGACACTAAACGTCGATACGCAGTATTTT
D gene: -
V gene: TRBV7-2
J gene: TRBJ2-3
clone size: -

CDR3 protein: CASSYDRGRVDEQFF
CDR3 DNA: TGTGCCAGCAGCTACGACAGGGGGCGAGTGGATGAGCAGTTCTTC
D gene: TRBD1
V gene: TRBV5-4
J gene: TRBJ2-1
clone size: -

CDR3 protein: CASSLQTSQSGAKNIQYF
CDR3 DNA: TGCGCCAGCAGCCTCCAAACGTCACAGTCCGGAGCCAAAAACATTCAGTACTTC
D gene: -
V gene: TRBV4-1
J gene: TRBJ2-4
clone size: -

CDR3 protein: CASSLPGTGSEDTIYF
CDR3 DNA: TGTGCCAGCAGTTTACCGGGGACAGGTAGTGAGGACACCATATATTTT
D gene: TRBD1
V gene: TRBV28
J gene: TRBJ1-3
clone size: -

CDR3 protein: CASSPDSIGGYTF
CDR3 DNA: TGTGCCAGCAGCCCCGACAGCATTGGGGGCTACACCTTC
D gene: -
V gene: TRBV9
J gene: TRBJ1-2
clone size: -

CDR3 protein: CASSFQGTEAFF
CDR3 DNA: TGTGCCAGCAGCTTTCAGGGGACTGAAGCTTTCTTT
D gene: -
V gene: TRBV7-6
J gene: TRBJ1-1
clone size: -

CDR3 protein: CASSYSNPGGSYEQYF
CDR3 DNA: TGTGCCAGCAGTTACTCGAACCCAGGGGGCTCCTACGAGCAGTACTTC
D gene: TRBD1
V gene: TRBV6-5
J gene: TRBJ2-7
clone size: -

CDR3 protein: CASSPRTGFDYGYTF
CDR3 DNA: TGTGCCAGCTCACCCCGGACAGGTTTTGACTATGGCTACACCTTC
D gene: TRBD1
V gene: TRBV18
J gene: TRBJ1-2
clone size: -

CDR3 protein: CASSYRTSGSYEQYF
CDR3 DNA: TGTGCCAGCAGCTACAGGACTAGCGGGAGCTACGAGCAGTACTTC
D gene: TRBD2
V gene: TRBV27
J gene: TRBJ2-7
clone size: -

CDR3 protein: CASGSIPGTQYF
CDR3 DNA: TGTGCTAGTGGCTCGATACCCGGGACCCAGTACTTC
D gene: -
V gene: TRBV12-5
J gene: TRBJ2-5
clone size: -

CDR3 protein: CASSPHNRGRETQYF
CDR3 DNA: TGTGCCAGCAGCCCGCACAACAGGGGGAGGGAGACCCAGTACTTC
D gene: TRBD1
V gene: TRBV7-2
J gene: TRBJ2-5
clone size: -

CDR3 protein: CATSRDPPGVEQYF
CDR3 DNA: TGTGCCACCAGCAGAGATCCCCCAGGGGTCGAGCAGTACTTC
D gene: -
V gene: TRBV15
J gene: TRBJ2-7
clone size: -

CDR3 protein: CASDRDSSFMNTEAFF
CDR3 DNA: TGTGCCAGCGACCGGGACAGCAGCTTTATGAACACTGAAGCTTTCTTT
D gene: TRBD1
V gene: TRBV27
J gene: TRBJ1-1
clone size: -

CDR3 protein: CASSSGDSGPYNEQFF
CDR3 DNA: TGCGCCAGCAGCTCCGGGGACTCAGGCCCCTACAATGAGCAGTTCTTC
D gene: -
V gene: TRBV5-1
J gene: TRBJ2-1
clone size: -

CDR3 protein: CASSPSAGDEKLFF
CDR3 DNA: TGTGCCAGCAGTCCATCTGCGGGGGATGAAAAACTGTTTTTT
D gene: -
V gene: TRBV2
J gene: TRBJ1-4
clone size: -

CDR3 protein: CASSTLSGGVRETQYF
CDR3 DNA: TGTGCCAGCAGCACCCTTTCGGGGGGCGTTCGAGAGACCCAGTACTTC
D gene: -
V gene: TRBV27
J gene: TRBJ2-5
clone size: -

CDR3 protein: CASSAPRLAGDDTQYF
CDR3 DNA: TGTGCCAGCAGCGCGCCTCGTCTAGCGGGAGATGATACGCAGTATTTT
D gene: TRBD2
V gene: TRBV27
J gene: TRBJ2-3
clone size: -

CDR3 protein: CAWSVLGTSQETQYF
CDR3 DNA: TGTGCCTGGAGTGTACTTGGGACATCTCAAGAGACCCAGTACTTC
D gene: -
V gene: TRBV30
J gene: TRBJ2-5
clone size: -

CDR3 protein: CAWSRTGYEQYF
CDR3 DNA: TGTGCCTGGAGTCGGACTGGCTACGAGCAGTACTTC
D gene: -
V gene: TRBV30
J gene: TRBJ2-7
clone size: -

CDR3 protein: CASRTSSRTVKNTEAFF
CDR3 DNA: TGCGCCAGCAGAACCTCCTCTAGGACAGTCAAGAACACTGAAGCTTTCTTT
D gene: -
V gene: TRBV10-2
J gene: TRBJ1-1
clone size: -